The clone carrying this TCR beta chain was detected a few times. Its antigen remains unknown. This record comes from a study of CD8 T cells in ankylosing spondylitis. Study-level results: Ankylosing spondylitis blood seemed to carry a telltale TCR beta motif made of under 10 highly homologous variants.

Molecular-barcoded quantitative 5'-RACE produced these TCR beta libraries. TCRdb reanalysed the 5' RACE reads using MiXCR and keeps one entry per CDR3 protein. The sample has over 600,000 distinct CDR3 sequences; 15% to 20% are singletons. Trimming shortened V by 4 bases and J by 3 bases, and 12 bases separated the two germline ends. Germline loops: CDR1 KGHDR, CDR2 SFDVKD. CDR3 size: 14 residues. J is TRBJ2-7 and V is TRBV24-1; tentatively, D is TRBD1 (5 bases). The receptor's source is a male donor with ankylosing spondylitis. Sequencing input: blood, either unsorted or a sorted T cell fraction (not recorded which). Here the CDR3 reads CATSEVGQGYEQYF. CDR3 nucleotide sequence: TGTGCCACCAGTGAAGTCGGTCAGGGCTACGAGCAGTACTTC.